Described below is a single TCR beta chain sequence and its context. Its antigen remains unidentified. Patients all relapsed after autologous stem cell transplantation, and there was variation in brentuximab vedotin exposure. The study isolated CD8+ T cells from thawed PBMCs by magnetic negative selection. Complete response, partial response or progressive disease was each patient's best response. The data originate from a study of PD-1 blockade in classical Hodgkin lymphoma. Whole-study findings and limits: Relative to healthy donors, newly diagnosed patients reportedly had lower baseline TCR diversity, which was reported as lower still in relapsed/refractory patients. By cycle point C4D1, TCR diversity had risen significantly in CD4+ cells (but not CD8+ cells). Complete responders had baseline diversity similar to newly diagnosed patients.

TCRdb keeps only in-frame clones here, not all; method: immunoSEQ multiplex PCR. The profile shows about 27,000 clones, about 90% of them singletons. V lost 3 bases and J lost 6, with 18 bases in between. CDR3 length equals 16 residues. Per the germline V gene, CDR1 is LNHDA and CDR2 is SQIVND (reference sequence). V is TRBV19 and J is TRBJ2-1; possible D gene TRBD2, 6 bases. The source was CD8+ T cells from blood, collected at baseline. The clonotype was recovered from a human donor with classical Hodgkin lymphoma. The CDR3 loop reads CASSILHSGGGNEQFF. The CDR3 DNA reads TGTGCCAGTAGTATTCTCCATAGCGGTGGGGGCAATGAGCAGTTCTTC.